The sequence of this T cell receptor beta chain was determined in a study of a mutant IDH1 vaccine in newly diagnosed glioma. The assay was immunoSEQ multiplex PCR, and TCRdb's table has in-frame clones only and misses some. The table includes 45,000 to 60,000 clones, roughly 80% detected once. Time point denoted: baseline, week 1 (first vaccination visit). Stated treatment: pre-vaccination baseline after standard-of-care therapy. CDR3 length equals 16 residues. Trimming stripped 4 bases from V and 0 bases from J, with 12 bases between. Germline CDR1 and CDR2: LNHDA and SQIVND (reference sequence). The TCR originated in a woman between 40 and 50 years old with glioma. The source material was PBMCs, sampled from a glioma patient treated with radiotherapy, temozolomide or both. The chain joins TRBV19 to TRBJ2-2; D unclear. For the CDR3, the DNA is TGTGCCAGTAGTACCGGCGGCGGCGCGAACACCGGGGAGCTGTTTTTT. Translating gives CASSTGGGANTGELFF.